This TCR beta chain was documented in a study of tumor and adjacent non-tumor tissue in lung cancer (dated by TCRdb to 2017 to 2018). About the full investigation: Patients with adenocarcinoma (about twelve), squamous cell carcinoma (2) and small cell lung cancer (1) were included in the cohort. The approximately 15 patients were aged about 31 to 76 years, included around 10 men and 5 women, and had TNM stage I to III disease. TCRbeta CDR3 sequencing was performed on about 29 paired specimens, with one tumor sample and one normal lung sample collected per patient. The study compared bulk TCRbeta repertoires between lung tumor tissue and matched distant non-tumor lung tissue from fewer than 18 lung cancer patients. Sequencing generated a total of more than 95 million productive TCRbeta reads, averaging around 4 million reads per sample. General study outcomes and caveats: Tumor tissue showed significantly higher TCR diversity (inverse Simpson) than normal lung tissue, at about 400 vs 150 (P = 0.0075, Mann-Whitney U test). Only around 16 patients were in the cohort, and the authors stated that larger samples and more detailed clinical data are needed. Younger patients had significantly higher TCR diversity, and higher tumor TCR diversity was associated with shorter overall and disease-free survival. A significantly larger cumulative share of the repertoire was made up by the top 100 clones in normal lung than in tumor tissue. Neither the sequencing platform nor unique molecular identifiers are mentioned in the methods. Because peripheral blood was not sequenced, the blood TCRbeta repertoires of the lung cancer patients in the study went unexamined.

On this clonotype itself: Its antigen remains undetermined. Germline and junction disagree at one end, which may indicate a read error.

RNA was isolated from bulk, unsorted tissue, and RNA quality was assessed with a NanoDrop ND-1000 and an Agilent 2100. The normal lung samples consisted of distant non-tumor tissue collected more than 3 cm from the tumor edge. Newly diagnosed lung cancer patients without prior chemotherapy who had been admitted for thoracic surgery in China between August and November 2014 were enrolled as donors. Patients who had received previous radiotherapy or chemotherapy, or who had another concurrent cancer, were excluded from the study. Surgical tissue pieces of about 1-2.1 cm3 were preserved in RNAlater solution and stored at -80 °C until use. Receptors were amplified or captured by multiplex PCR. The data were produced on an Illumina HiSeq 2500. TCRbeta libraries were built by three rounds of nested PCR using primers (Table S4), following protocols modified from ARM-PCR. Before sequencing, PCR products of 200-500 bp were excised from the gel and purified with the QIAquick gel extraction kit. Per the authors' processing: Reads were cleaned using Trimmomatic, were merged into complete CDR3 sequences using FLASH, and were assigned to V(D)J germline segments using MiTCR. Clonal diversity was calculated as the inverse Simpson's index using VDJtools. Productive reads were defined as in-frame sequences without a premature stop codon. TCRdb reanalyzed the raw reads on its own, using fastp at Q25 for trimming and MiXCR for clone calling, and kept in-frame beta chains. Identical CDR3 protein sequences are pooled into one entry, listed with their most common genes and DNA. The V and J calls reflect TCRdb's pipeline rather than the authors' work. The sample table holds 47,000 or so distinct CDR3 sequences, of which under 75% were seen once. The ten largest clones add up to approximately 31% of the sample.

Counted from cysteine to phenylalanine, this CDR3 has 17 amino acids. Of the read, only the CDR3 DNA is kept; its 51 bases are in frame from base 1. The germline V gene (reference sequence) provides CDR1 SGHNT and CDR2 YYREEE. The sample consisted of distant non-tumor lung tissue. The sequence came from a woman aged 70-85 years with non-small cell lung cancer. The V and J genes are TRBV5-4 and TRBJ2-4; perhaps TRBD2 is the D gene, with 6 bases matching. The bases are TGTGCTAGCAGCTTGGAGGGTGGGAGTAGGGAGAAAAACATTCAGTACTTC. This gives the protein CASSLEGGSREKNIQYF.